The present entry profiles one TCR beta chain with its context. The specificity of this receptor is unknown. It has no much larger one-base neighbor in the sample; base qualities were not kept. These data come from a study of blood T cell repertoires in COVID-19 (dated by TCRdb to about 2020). About the full investigation: Samples covering the acute and convalescent phases of COVID-19 were provided by collaborators in the United States, Italy and Spain. The dataset comprised deeply sampled blood TCRbeta repertoires from subjects exposed to, actively infected with, or recovered from COVID-19. The prospective study material was composed of cDNA or gDNA derived from T cells, B-cell-depleted T cells, or PBMCs. Where available, HLA class I and class II types were taken from metadata supplied by the sample provider and were not determined by assay-based typing. Samples came from the ongoing ImmuneRACE study (first 160 participants) plus 1,254 subjects from 6 global collaborators. The sample metadata nearly always contained a de-identified subject ID, COVID-19 status, age in years and sex. The repertoires were released in a freely available public database meant as a resource for research on the immune response to SARS-CoV-2. What the work shows at the level of the full study, not this receptor alone: How much clinical and demographic metadata was included differed by source and by participant, and the metadata was provided uncurated.

Including the terminal cysteine and phenylalanine, the CDR3 comprises 15 residues. Just CDR3 DNA is preserved here, 45 bases in frame from base 1. V is pared back by 4 bases and J by 0 bases, with 11 bases lying between the germline termini. The germline V gene (reference sequence) gives CDR1 as SGHNT and CDR2 as YYREEE. TCRbeta CDR3 regions were amplified from genomic DNA using the immunoSEQ Assay, a bias-controlled multiplex PCR. In the source study's methods: Nucleated cell counts per sample were estimated from amplification of reference gene primers within the assay. To quantify the absolute abundance of each unique TCRbeta CDR3 rearrangement, sequence reads were collapsed and filtered. Productive Simpson clonality was computed per sample as the square root of Simpson's diversity index over productive rearrangements. TCRdb provides this immuneACCESS table in a form limited to in-frame rearrangements. Some clones are lacking; in checked studies, under half of them reflect an unresolved V gene, and why the rest are absent is not known. V, J and clone size reflect that table, while D and trimming were determined from the DNA. Recorded for this sample are about 20,000 clones; 90% of them occurred a single time. The top ten constitute less than 3.5% of the sample.

Each collaborating institution followed its own protocols to collect whole blood in K2EDTA tubes. For TCRbeta analysis, collaborators shipped samples as frozen whole blood, isolated PBMCs, or DNA extracted from either of those sample types. Recombination linked TRBV5-4 to TRBJ2-4; the D gene lacks a confident call. Sequencing was carried out using peripheral blood. The source of this sequence is a man aged 70-80 years with acute or convalescent COVID-19. The DNA sequence reads TGTGCCAGCAGCATCGTCCCGGTAGCCAAAAACATTCAGTACTTC. Translated, it reads CASSIVPVAKNIQYF.